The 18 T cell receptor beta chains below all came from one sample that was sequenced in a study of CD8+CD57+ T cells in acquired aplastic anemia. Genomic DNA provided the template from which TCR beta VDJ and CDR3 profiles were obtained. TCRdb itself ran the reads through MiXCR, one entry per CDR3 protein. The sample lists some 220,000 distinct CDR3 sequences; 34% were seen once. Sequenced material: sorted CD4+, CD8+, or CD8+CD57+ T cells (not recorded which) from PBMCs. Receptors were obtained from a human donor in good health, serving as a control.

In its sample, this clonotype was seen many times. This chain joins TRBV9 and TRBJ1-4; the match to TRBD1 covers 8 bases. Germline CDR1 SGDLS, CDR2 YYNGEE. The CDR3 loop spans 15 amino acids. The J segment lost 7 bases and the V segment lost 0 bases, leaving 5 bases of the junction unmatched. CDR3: CASSVAQGAGEKLFF. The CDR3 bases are TGTGCCAGCAGCGTAGCTCAGGGGGCAGGTGAAAAACTGTTTTTT.

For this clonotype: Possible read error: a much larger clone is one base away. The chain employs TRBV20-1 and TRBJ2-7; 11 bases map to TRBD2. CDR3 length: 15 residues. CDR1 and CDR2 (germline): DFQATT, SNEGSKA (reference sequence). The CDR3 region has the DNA TGCAGTGCTAGAGATTGGGCTAGCGGGAGGAGCGAGCGGTACTTC. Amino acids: CSARDWASGRSERYF.

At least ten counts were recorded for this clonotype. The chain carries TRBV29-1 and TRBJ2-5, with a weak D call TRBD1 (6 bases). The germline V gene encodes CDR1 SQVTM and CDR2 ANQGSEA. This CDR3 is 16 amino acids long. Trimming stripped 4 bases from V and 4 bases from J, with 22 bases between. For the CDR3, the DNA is TGCAGCGTTGGATCACTGCGGCAGGGGCCGGGAGAGACCCAGTACTTC. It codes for CSVGSLRQGPGETQYF.

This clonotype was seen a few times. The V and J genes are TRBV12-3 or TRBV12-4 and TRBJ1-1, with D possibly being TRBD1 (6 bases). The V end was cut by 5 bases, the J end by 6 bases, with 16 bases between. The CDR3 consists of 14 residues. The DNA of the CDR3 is TGTGCCAGCAGTCAGGACAGTTTTGTCTCTGAAGCTTTCTTT. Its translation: CASSQDSFVSEAFF.

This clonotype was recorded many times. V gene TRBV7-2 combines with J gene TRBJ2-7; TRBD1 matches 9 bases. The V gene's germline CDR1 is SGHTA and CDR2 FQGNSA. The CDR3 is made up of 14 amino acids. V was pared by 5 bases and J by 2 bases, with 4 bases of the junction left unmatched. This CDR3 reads CASSTRQGAYEQYF. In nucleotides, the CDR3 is TGTGCCAGCAGCACAAGACAGGGGGCCTACGAGCAGTACTTC.

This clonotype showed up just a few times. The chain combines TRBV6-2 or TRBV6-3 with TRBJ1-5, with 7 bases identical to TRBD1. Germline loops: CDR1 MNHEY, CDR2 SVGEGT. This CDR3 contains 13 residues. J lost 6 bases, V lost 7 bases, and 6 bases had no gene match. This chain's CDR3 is CASKRQGGQPQHF. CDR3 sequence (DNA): TGTGCCAGCAAGCGACAGGGAGGTCAGCCCCAGCATTTT.

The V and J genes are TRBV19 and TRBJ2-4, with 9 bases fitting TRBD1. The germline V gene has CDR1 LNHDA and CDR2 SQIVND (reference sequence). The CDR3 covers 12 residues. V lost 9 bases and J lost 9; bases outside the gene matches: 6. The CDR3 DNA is TGTGCCAGCAAACAGGGGGCTGGCATTCAGTACTTC. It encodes CASKQGAGIQYF.

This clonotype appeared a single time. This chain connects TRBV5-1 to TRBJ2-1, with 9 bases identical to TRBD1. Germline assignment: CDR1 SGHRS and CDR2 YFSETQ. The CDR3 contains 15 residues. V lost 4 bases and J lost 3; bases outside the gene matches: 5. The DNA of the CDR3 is TGCGCCAGCAGCCGAGACAGGGGGAACTACAATGAGCAGTTCTTC. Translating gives CASSRDRGNYNEQFF.

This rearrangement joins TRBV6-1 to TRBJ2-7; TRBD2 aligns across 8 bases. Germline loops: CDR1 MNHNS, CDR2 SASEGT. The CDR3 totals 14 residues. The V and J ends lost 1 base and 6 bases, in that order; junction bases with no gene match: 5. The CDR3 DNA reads TGTGCCAGCAGTGAAGGACTAGCGCAAGGCGAGCAGTACTTC. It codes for CASSEGLAQGEQYF.

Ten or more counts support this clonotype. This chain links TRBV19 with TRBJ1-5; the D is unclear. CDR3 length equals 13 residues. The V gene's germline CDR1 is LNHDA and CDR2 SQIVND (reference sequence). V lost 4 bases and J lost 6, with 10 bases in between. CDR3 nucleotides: TGTGCCAGTAGTACGCATTACAGTCAGCCCCAGCATTTT. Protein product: CASSTHYSQPQHF.

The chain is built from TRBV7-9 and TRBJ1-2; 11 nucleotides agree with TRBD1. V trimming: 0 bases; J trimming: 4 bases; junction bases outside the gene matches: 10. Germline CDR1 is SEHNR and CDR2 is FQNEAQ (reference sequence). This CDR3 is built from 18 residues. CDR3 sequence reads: CASSLATAGTGGPYGYTF. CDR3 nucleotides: TGTGCCAGCAGCTTAGCAACGGCCGGGACAGGGGGGCCCTATGGCTACACCTTC. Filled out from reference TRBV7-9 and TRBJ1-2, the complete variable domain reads DTGVSQNPRHKITKRGQNVTFRCDPISEHNRLYWYRQTLGQGPEFLTYFQNEAQLEKSRLLSDRFSAERPKGSFSTLEIQRTEQGDSAMYLCASSLATAGTGGPYGYTFGSGTRLTVV.

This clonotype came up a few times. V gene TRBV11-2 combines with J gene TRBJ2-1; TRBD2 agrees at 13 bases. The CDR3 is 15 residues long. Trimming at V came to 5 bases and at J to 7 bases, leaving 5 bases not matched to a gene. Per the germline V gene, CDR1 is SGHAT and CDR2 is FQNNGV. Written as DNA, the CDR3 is TGTGCCAGCAGCCCAACTAGCGGGGGGGGTAATGAGCAGTTCTTC. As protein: CASSPTSGGGNEQFF.

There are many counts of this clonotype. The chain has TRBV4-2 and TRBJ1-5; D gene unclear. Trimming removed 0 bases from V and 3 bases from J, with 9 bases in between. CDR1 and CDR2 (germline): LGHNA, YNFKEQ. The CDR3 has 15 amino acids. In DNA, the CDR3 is TGTGCCAGCAGCCAAGATGCACAAGTCAATCAGCCCCAGCATTTT. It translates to CASSQDAQVNQPQHF.

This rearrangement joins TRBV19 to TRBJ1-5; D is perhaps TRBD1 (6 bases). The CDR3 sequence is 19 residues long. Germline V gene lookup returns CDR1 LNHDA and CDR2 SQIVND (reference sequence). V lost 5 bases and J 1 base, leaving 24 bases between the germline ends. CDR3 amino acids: CASSFRDTRRVPSNQPQHF. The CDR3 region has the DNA TGTGCCAGTAGTTTCCGGGACACCCGGAGGGTACCAAGCAATCAGCCCCAGCATTTT.

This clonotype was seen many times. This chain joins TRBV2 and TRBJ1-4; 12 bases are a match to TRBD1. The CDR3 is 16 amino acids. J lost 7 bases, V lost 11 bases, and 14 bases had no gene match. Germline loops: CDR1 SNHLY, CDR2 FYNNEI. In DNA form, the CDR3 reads TGTGCCTCCAAGGGGACAGGGGGCGCGATGCCTGAAAAACTGTTTTTT. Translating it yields CASKGTGGAMPEKLFF.

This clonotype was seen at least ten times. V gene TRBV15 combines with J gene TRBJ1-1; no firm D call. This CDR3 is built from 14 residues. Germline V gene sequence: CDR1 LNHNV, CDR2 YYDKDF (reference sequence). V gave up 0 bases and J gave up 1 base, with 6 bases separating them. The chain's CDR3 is CATSRDLGNTEAFF. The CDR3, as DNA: TGTGCCACCAGCAGAGATTTGGGGAACACTGAAGCTTTCTTT.

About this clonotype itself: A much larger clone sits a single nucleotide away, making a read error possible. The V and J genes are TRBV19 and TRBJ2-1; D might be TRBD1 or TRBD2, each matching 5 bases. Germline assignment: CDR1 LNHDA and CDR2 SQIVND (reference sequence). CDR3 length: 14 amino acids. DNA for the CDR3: TGCGCCAGTAGTAGACAGCGGAGTGGAGATGAGCAGTTCTTC. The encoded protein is CASSRQRSGDEQFF.

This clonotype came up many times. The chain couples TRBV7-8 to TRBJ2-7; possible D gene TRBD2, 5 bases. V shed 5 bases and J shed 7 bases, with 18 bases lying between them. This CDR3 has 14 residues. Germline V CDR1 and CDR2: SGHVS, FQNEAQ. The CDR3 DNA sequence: TGTGCCAGCAGCAGTTTACGGAGTTCGGGGGAGCAGTACTTC. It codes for CASSSLRSSGEQYF. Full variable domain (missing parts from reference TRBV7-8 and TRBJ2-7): GAGVSQSPRYKVAKRGQDVALRCDPISGHVSLFWYQQALGQGPEFLTYFQNEAQLDKSGLPSDRFFAERPEGSVSTLKIQRTQQEDSAVYLCASSSLRSSGEQYFGPGTRLTVT.